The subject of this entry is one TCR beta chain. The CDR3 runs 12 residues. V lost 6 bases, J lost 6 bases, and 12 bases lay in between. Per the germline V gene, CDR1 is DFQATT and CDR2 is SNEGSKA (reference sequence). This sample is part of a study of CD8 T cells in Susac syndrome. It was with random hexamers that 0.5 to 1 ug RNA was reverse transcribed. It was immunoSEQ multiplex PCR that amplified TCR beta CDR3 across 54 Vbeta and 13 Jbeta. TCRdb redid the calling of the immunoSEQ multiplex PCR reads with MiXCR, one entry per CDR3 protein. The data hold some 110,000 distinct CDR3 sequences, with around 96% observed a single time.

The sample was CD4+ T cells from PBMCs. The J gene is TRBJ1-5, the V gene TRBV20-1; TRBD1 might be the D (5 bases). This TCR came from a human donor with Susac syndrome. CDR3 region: CSAIQDVQPQHF. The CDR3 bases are TGCAGTGCCATACAGGATGTTCAGCCCCAGCATTTT.